This T cell receptor (beta chain) was identified during a study of blood T cells in healthy people across ages. The authors ran a second PCR of about 6 to 11 cycles using a sample-barcoded 5' primer and a J-beta primer mix. TCRdb processed the 5' RACE reads anew with MiXCR; each CDR3 protein has one entry. Seen here are hundreds of thousands of distinct CDR3 sequences, 20% to 25% observed once, and the top ten hold 9% to 9.5%. The authors drew around 11 milliliters of peripheral blood from each donor. This clonotype was seen more than once but under ten times. Per the germline V gene, CDR1 is SGHRS and CDR2 is YFSETQ. The CDR3 covers 16 residues. Germline trimming cut 0 bases from V and 1 base from J; bases unmatched to any gene: 6. The sample was also reused in another study, on T cells of mothers and their children. From that study: Donors comprised a few healthy Caucasian mothers plus their six children.

The chain recombines TRBV5-1 with TRBJ1-1, with 7 bases matching TRBD1. The sequenced sample consisted of blood. This clonotype originated in a boy aged 5-17 years in good health. CDR3: CASSLANRQGNTEAFF. CDR3 nucleotide sequence: TGCGCCAGCAGCTTGGCCAATAGACAGGGGAACACTGAAGCTTTCTTT.